The T cell receptor beta chain described here comes from a study of chemoradiotherapy in HPV16-positive cancers. General study results and limits: Candidate HPV-specific clones and E7-related TCR motifs grew in tumor during treatment. For HPV16-positive patients, expanding HPV-responsive T cells associated with longer recurrence-free survival.

Measured with immunoSEQ multiplex PCR; TCRdb has only the in-frame clones, and not every one. The table has about 5,500 clones, approximately 80% seen once. Germline values: CDR1 SGHAT, CDR2 FQNNGV. This CDR3 comprises 15 residues. The V end lost 5 bases, the J end lost 1 base, and 13 bases lay between the germline ends. With respect to this clone: Antigen specificity is unknown.

Over chemoradiotherapy, repertoires were sampled more than once. The gene calls are TRBV11-2 and TRBJ2-3; D is perhaps TRBD1 (6 bases). The receptor was derived from a human donor with HPV-associated anogenital cancer. This sample was gathered from a patient who underwent chemoradiotherapy. As DNA, the CDR3 is TGTGCCAGCAGCCCTCCCTGGGGGCGCACAGATACGCAGTATTTT. This codes for CASSPPWGRTDTQYF.